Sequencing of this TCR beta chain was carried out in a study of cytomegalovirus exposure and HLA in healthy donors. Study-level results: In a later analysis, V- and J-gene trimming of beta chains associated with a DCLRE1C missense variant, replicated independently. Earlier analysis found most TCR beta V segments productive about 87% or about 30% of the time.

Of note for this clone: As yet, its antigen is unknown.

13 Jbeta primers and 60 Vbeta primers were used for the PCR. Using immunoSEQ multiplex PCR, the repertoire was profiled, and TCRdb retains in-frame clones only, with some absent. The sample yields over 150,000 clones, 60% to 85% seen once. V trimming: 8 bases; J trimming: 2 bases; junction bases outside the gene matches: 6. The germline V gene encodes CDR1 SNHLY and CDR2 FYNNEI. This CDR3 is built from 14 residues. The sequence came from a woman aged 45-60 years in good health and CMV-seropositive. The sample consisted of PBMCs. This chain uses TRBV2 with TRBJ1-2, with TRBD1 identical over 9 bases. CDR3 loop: CASAWDRDNYGYTF. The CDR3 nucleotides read TGTGCCAGCGCTTGGGACAGGGACAACTATGGCTACACCTTC. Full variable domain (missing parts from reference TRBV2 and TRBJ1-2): EPEVTQTPSHQVTQMGQEVILRCVPISNHLYFYWYRQILGQKVEFLVSFYNNEISEKSEIFDDQFSVERPDGSNFTLKIRSTKLEDSAMYFCASAWDRDNYGYTFGSGTRLTVV.